This TCR beta chain was identified during a study of identical twins. Study findings and constraints: Cross-sectional statistical analysis was relied on for the conclusions, without the same donors being followed. Researchers reported excess low generation probability among twin-shared out-of-frame alpha sequences.

TCRdb ran MiXCR on the 5' RACE reads and lists one entry per CDR3 protein. The sample consists of 300,000 or so distinct CDR3 sequences, roughly 9.7% of them appearing once. Germline V gene lookup returns CDR1 DFQATT and CDR2 SNEGSKA (reference sequence). V gave up 0 bases and J gave up 3 bases, with 8 bases separating them. This CDR3 is built from 13 residues. This clonotype was recorded many times. Antigen specificity is unknown. The sample also formed part of further work on yellow fever vaccine responses in identical twins.

Sequencing was performed on CD8+ T cells sorted from blood. This sequence joins TRBV20-1 and TRBJ1-1; D remains ambiguous. This TCR was sampled from a young woman in good health. The CDR3 protein is CSARDLYYTEAFF. CDR3 bases: TGCAGTGCTAGAGATCTGTATTACACTGAAGCTTTCTTT.